Only a few counts were recorded for the clone carrying this TCR beta chain. Its specificity is not known. TCR beta cDNA libraries had unique molecular identifiers. One entry per CDR3 protein, called by TCRdb with MiXCR from the PCR reads. The table has 750,000 to 900,000 distinct CDR3 sequences, 46% seen once. These data come from a study of post-analysis software for immune sequencing data. General observations from the study: About five TRBV segments were more frequent in patients than controls; TRBV5-6, TRBV5-1 and TRBV20-1 belonged to this group.

V lost 7 bases and J lost 2; bases outside the gene matches: 3. Germline V lookup: CDR1 KGHDR, CDR2 SFDVKD. The length of the CDR3 is 14 residues. V and J are TRBV24-1 and TRBJ2-3, with 9 positions matching TRBD1. The sequencing sample was made of blood. The receptor was derived from a girl aged 5 to 17 with multiple sclerosis. This CDR3 is CATRKQGATDTQYF. The CDR3 DNA reads as TGTGCCACCAGGAAACAGGGGGCCACAGATACGCAGTATTTT.